These T cell receptor beta chains were read from a single sample in a study of beta chain features in type 1 diabetes. Sequencing used immunoSEQ multiplex PCR; TCRdb keeps in-frame clones, though not all of them. The sample includes some 240,000 clones, more than 15% seen only once; the top ten take 0.065% to 0.1%. What was sequenced was naive CD4+ T cells from blood. Receptor source: a man aged 25-45 years with type 1 diabetes. Both conserved end residues are part of each CDR3. The order of the fields is V gene, clone size, CDR3 protein. Clone size appears in some rows only: once, few, many, or a class for an expanded clone.

V: TRBV7-7; size: -; CDR3: CASSKDGPYEQYF
V: TRBV27; size: few; CDR3: CASSPLLQGKNEQYF
V: TRBV25-1; size: few; CDR3: CASHRRGGDTQYF
V: TRBV9; size: few; CDR3: CASSPASAGGGNEQFF
V: TRBV29-1; size: -; CDR3: CSVAGESNQPQHF
V: TRBV6-1; size: -; CDR3: CASSLSSTVQQFF
V: TRBV29-1; size: few; CDR3: CSVVAGNEQFF
V: TRBV29-1; size: -; CDR3: CSVDTGVRNYGYTF
V: TRBV6-6; size: -; CDR3: CASSYHLYEQYF
V: TRBV25-1; size: few; CDR3: CASSGTSGSGYF
V: TRBV18; size: few; CDR3: CASSPSWGSDNEQFF
V: TRBV28; size: -; CDR3: CASTGVTETQYF
V: TRBV28; size: few; CDR3: CASSFGRSVGYF
V: TRBV7-2; size: few; CDR3: CASSPLHRAEAFF
V: TRBV25-1; size: few; CDR3: CASSDLQGASYEQYF
V: TRBV7-2; size: few; CDR3: CASSFGRTSGNQETQYF